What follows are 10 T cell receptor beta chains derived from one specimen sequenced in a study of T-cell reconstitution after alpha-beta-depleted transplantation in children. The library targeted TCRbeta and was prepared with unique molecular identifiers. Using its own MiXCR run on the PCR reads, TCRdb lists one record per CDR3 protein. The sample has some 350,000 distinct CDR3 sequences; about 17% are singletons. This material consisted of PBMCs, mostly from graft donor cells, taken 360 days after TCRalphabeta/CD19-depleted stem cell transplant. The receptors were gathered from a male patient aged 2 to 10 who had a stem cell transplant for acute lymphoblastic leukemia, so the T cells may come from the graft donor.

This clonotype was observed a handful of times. The CDR3 reads CASSPRIADTQYF. The CDR3 nucleotides are TGTGCCAGCTCACCACGCATAGCAGATACGCAGTATTTT. The chain uses TRBV18 and TRBJ2-3; D call uncertain. Germline lookup yields CDR1 KGHSH and CDR2 LQKENI. Trimming shortened V by 1 base and J by 4 bases, and 6 bases separated the two germline ends. This CDR3 has 13 amino acids.

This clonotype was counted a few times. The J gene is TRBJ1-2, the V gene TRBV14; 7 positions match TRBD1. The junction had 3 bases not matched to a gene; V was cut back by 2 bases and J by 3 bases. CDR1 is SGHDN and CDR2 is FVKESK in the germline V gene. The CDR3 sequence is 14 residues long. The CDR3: CASSQLGQYYGYTF. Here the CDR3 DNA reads TGTGCCAGCAGCCAATTGGGACAGTACTATGGCTACACCTTC.

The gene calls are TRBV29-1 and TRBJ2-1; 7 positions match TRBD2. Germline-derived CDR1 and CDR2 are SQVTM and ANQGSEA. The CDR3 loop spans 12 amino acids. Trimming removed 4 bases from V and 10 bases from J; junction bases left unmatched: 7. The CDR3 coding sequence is TGCAGCGTTGGTCTAGCGGTTTCCGAGCAGTTCTTC. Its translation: CSVGLAVSEQFF.

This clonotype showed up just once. In DNA form, the CDR3 reads TGTGCCATCACAGGGGGCGCGGGCACAGATACGCAGTATTTT. Amino acids: CAITGGAGTDTQYF. This sequence joins TRBV10-3 and TRBJ2-3; 8 bases agree with TRBD1. The CDR3 runs 14 residues. With V trimmed by 7 bases and J by 1 base, 4 bases remained unmatched. The V gene's germline CDR1 is ENHRY and CDR2 SYGVKD.

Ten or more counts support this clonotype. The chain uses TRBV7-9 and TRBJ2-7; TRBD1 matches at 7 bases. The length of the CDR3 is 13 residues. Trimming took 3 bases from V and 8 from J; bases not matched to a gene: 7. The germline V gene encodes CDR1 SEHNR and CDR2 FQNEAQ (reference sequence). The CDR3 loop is CASSLDRWRQQYF. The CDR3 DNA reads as TGTGCCAGCAGCTTGGACAGGTGGAGGCAGCAGTACTTC.

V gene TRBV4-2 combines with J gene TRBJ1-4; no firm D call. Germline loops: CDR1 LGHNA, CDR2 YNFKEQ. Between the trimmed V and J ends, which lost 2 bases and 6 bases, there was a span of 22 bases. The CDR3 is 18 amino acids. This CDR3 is CASSQSPRGASPYEKLFF. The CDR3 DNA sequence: TGTGCCAGCAGCCAAAGCCCCCGCGGAGCTTCCCCTTATGAAAAACTGTTTTTT.

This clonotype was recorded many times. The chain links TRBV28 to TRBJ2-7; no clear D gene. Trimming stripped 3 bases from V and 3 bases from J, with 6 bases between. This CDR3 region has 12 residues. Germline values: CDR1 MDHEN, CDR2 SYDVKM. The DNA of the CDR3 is TGTGCCAGCAGTTTGAAGGGCTACGAGCAGTACTTC. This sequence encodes CASSLKGYEQYF.

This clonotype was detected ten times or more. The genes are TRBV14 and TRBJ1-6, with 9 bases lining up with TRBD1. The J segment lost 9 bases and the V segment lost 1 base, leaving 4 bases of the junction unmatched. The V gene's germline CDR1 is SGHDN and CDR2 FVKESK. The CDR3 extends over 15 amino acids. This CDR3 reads CASSQVGTGLSPLHF. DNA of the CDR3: TGTGCCAGCAGCCAAGTCGGGACAGGGCTTTCACCCCTCCACTTT. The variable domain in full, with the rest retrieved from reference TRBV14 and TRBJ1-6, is EAGVTQFPSHSVIEKGQTVTLRCDPISGHDNLYWYRRVMGKEIKFLLHFVKESKQDESGMPNNRFLAERTGGTYSTLKVQPAELEDSGVYFCASSQVGTGLSPLHFGNGTRLTVT.

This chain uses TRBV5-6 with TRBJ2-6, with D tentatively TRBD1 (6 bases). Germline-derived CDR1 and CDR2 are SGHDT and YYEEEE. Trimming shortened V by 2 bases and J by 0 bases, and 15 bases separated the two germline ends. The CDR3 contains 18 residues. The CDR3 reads CASSFLPGDNSGANVLTF. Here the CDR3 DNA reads TGTGCCAGCAGCTTTCTGCCAGGGGATAACTCTGGGGCCAACGTCCTGACTTTC.

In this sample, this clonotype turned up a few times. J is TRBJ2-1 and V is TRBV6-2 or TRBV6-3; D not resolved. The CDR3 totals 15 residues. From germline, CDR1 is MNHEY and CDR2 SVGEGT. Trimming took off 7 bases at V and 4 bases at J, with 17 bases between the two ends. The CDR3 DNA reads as TGTGCCAGCATTTCCTACCCCGGCCTATACAATGAGCAGTTCTTC. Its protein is CASISYPGLYNEQFF.